Each of the 14 T cell receptor beta chains below was sequenced from the same sample in a study of shared clonotypes between healthy human individuals. Only in-frame clones appear in the TCRdb table, and some are missing; sequencing was by immunoSEQ multiplex PCR. Of 600,000 or so clones in the sample, about 98% were seen once. CD45RO-negative cells were positively selected for CCR7, leaving out terminally differentiated effector memory CD45RA+ cells. The specimen was naive CD8+ T cells sorted from blood. The receptors originated from a man younger than 40 in good health.

The genes are TRBV19 and TRBJ2-5; 12 nucleotides line up with TRBD1. Per the germline V gene, CDR1 is LNHDA and CDR2 is SQIVND (reference sequence). V was pared by 6 bases and J by 5 bases, with 7 bases of the junction left unmatched. The length of the CDR3 is 15 residues. This chain's CDR3 is CASSSRDRGLETQYF. Here the CDR3 DNA reads TGTGCCAGTAGCTCTCGGGACAGGGGGCTCGAGACCCAGTACTTC.

This chain connects TRBV11-2 to TRBJ2-1; D is possibly TRBD2 (5 bases). Germline V gives CDR1 SGHAT, CDR2 FQNNGV. The ends were cut back, 1 base at V and 5 bases at J, with 12 bases in the middle. This CDR3 is built from 15 residues. The CDR3 sequence: CASSLAGGGHNEQFF. The CDR3 DNA is TGTGCCAGCAGCTTAGCCGGAGGCGGTCACAATGAGCAGTTCTTC.

The genes are TRBV7-2 and TRBJ2-1; 7 bases line up with TRBD2. Trimming took 5 bases from V and 6 from J; bases not matched to a gene: 16. Germline-derived CDR1 and CDR2 are SGHTA and FQGNSA. The CDR3 consists of 17 residues. This CDR3 is CASSHKSASGIVNEQFF. The CDR3 coding sequence is TGTGCCAGCAGCCATAAGTCGGCTAGCGGCATAGTCAATGAGCAGTTCTTC.

V and J are TRBV7-7 and TRBJ1-2, with 12 nucleotides matching TRBD1. The V gene end was trimmed by 5 bases and the J gene end by 8 bases; junction bases not matched to a gene: 9. The CDR3 loop spans 15 amino acids. Germline assignment: CDR1 SSHAT and CDR2 FNYEAQ (reference sequence). The CDR3, as DNA: TGTGCCAGCAGCATCCCGGGACAGGGGGCTCGGGGCTACACCTTC. This codes for CASSIPGQGARGYTF.

This rearrangement joins TRBV6-6 to TRBJ1-2; D uncertain. Per the germline V gene, CDR1 is MNHNY and CDR2 is SVGAGI (reference sequence). The V and J ends lost 6 bases and 3 bases respectively, with 11 bases between them. CDR3 length equals 13 residues. The CDR3 protein is CASRAEFYYGYTF. Here the CDR3 DNA reads TGTGCCAGCAGGGCGGAGTTCTACTATGGCTACACCTTC.

The rearrangement links TRBV27 to TRBJ2-7, with 7 bases lining up with TRBD2. Germline V lookup: CDR1 MNHEY, CDR2 SMNVEV (reference sequence). The length of the CDR3 is 12 residues. V lost 11 bases and J lost 6; bases outside the gene matches: 10. The CDR3 protein is CAAGGSLGEQYF. CDR3 sequence (DNA): TGTGCCGCGGGCGGGAGCTTGGGCGAGCAGTACTTC.

CDR3 residues: CASSVWLPPDNEQFF. In nucleotides, the CDR3 is TGTGCCAGCAGTGTTTGGCTTCCACCCGACAATGAGCAGTTCTTC. The chain is built from TRBV2 and TRBJ2-1, with D uncertain. The germline V gene has CDR1 SNHLY and CDR2 FYNNEI. The CDR3 contains 15 residues. Trimming took off 4 bases at V and 5 bases at J, with 15 bases between the two ends.

In its sample, this clone was seen a few times. The rearrangement joins TRBV10-2 to TRBJ1-2; no firm D call. V was trimmed by 0 bases and J by 8 bases, leaving 7 bases between them. Germline V lookup: CDR1 WSHSY, CDR2 SAAADI. The CDR3 contains 12 residues. This CDR3 is CASSESNAGYTF. CDR3 coding DNA: TGCGCCAGCAGTGAGTCGAATGCCGGCTACACCTTC.

The chain recombines TRBV7-6 with TRBJ2-7, with unresolved D. Looked up from germline, CDR1 is SGHVS and CDR2 is FNYEAQ. V was shortened by 2 bases and J by 0 bases, with 11 bases between the two germline ends. The CDR3 has 15 amino acids. The DNA of the CDR3 is TGTGCCAGCAGCTTATTCGTAGGAAGCTCCTACGAGCAGTACTTC. Amino acid sequence: CASSLFVGSSYEQYF.

CDR3 DNA sequence: TGCGCCAGCAGCCAAGATCCCCCGGCTGAAGCTTTCTTT. This gives the protein CASSQDPPAEAFF. The gene calls are TRBV4-1 and TRBJ1-1, with D hard to call. Germline V gives CDR1 MGHRA, CDR2 YSYEKL. The CDR3 sequence is 13 residues long. V was trimmed by 0 bases and J by 6 bases, leaving 8 bases between them.

The genes are TRBV5-1 and TRBJ2-3; TRBD2 aligns across 8 bases. Germline V lookup: CDR1 SGHRS, CDR2 YFSETQ. V lost 3 bases, J lost 2 bases, and 8 bases stayed unmatched. The CDR3 contains 16 residues. Written as DNA, the CDR3 is TGCGCCAGCAGCTCGCGTTGGACTAGCTACACAGATACGCAGTATTTT. Translated, it gives CASSSRWTSYTDTQYF.

The chain recombines TRBV11-2 with TRBJ2-7; the match to TRBD2 covers 16 bases. The germline V gene encodes CDR1 SGHAT and CDR2 FQNNGV. CDR3 size: 17 residues. Trimming at V came to 5 bases and at J to 4 bases, leaving 8 bases not matched to a gene. The DNA for the CDR3 is TGTGCCAGCAGCGACGGGACTAGCGGGAGGGCCAATTACGAGCAGTACTTC. Translated, it gives CASSDGTSGRANYEQYF. Filled out from reference TRBV11-2 and TRBJ2-7, the complete variable domain reads EAGVAQSPRYKIIEKRQSVAFWCNPISGHATLYWYQQILGQGPKLLIQFQNNGVVDDSQLPKDRFSAERLKGVDSTLKIQPAKLEDSAVYLCASSDGTSGRANYEQYFGPGTRLTVT.

The chain recombines TRBV29-1 with TRBJ2-1; 9 nucleotides agree with TRBD1. The J segment lost 7 bases and the V segment lost 6 bases, leaving 4 bases of the junction unmatched. CDR1 is SQVTM and CDR2 is ANQGSEA in the germline V gene. The CDR3 sequence is 12 residues long. The CDR3 nucleotides are TGCAGCGTCTTACAGGGGGCTAATGAGCAGTTCTTC. This translates into CSVLQGANEQFF.

V is TRBV6-5 and J is TRBJ2-1; D not resolved. This CDR3 is built from 12 residues. Trimming removed 0 bases from V and 9 bases from J, with 6 bases in between. Germline V gene lookup returns CDR1 MNHEY and CDR2 SVGAGI. The CDR3 loop reads CASSYSTSEQFF. CDR3 DNA sequence: TGTGCCAGCAGTTACTCGACCTCTGAGCAGTTCTTC.